The sample holds one count of the clone carrying this T cell receptor beta chain. Its antigen remains unknown. The record originates from a study of OX40 agonist ivuxolimab in advanced cancers. Study-wide context: The patients' treatment was ivuxolimab, an agonistic anti-OX40 (CD134) antibody. Patients enrolled in dose escalation were diagnosed with hepatocellular carcinoma, melanoma, renal cell or head and neck cancer. Eligibility admitted prior anti-PD-1, anti-PD-L1 or anti-CTLA-4 therapy; around 41% had some.

Only in-frame clones appear in the TCRdb table, and some are missing; sequencing was by immunoSEQ multiplex PCR. Of around 58,000 clones in the sample, around nine tenths were seen once. V trimming: 4 bases; J trimming: 0 bases; junction bases outside the gene matches: 2. CDR1 is ENHRY, CDR2 SYGVKD, per germline. The CDR3 has 14 residues. General observations from the study: CD8+ T cells (on average) carried more expanded clones than CD4+ T cells.

Source: CD4+ or CD8+ T cells sorted from blood, taken in a trial of the OX40 agonist ivuxolimab. The sequence derives from an adult with an advanced solid tumor such as melanoma, head and neck, liver or kidney cancer. The chain carries TRBV10-3 and TRBJ1-1; 7 nucleotides align to TRBD1. CDR3 sequence reads: CAISATGLNTEAFF. DNA of the CDR3: TGTGCCATCAGTGCGACAGGGTTGAACACTGAAGCTTTCTTT.